There are a few counts of the clone carrying this T cell receptor beta chain. The data stem from a study of blood T cell repertoires in COVID-19. Under the authors' procedure: Amplification of reference gene primers provided the estimated nucleated cell counts. This table comes from immunoSEQ multiplex PCR, and its TCRdb copy is limited to in-frame clones, with some not included. That table supplies the V and J calls and clone size; D and trimming were determined from the DNA. The sample yields 60,000 to 75,000 clones, about 78% seen once. The V gene's germline CDR1 is SGHRS and CDR2 YFSETQ. Trimming pared 4 bases from V and 5 bases from J, leaving 15 bases between. The CDR3 runs to 14 residues.

This chain uses TRBV5-1 with TRBJ1-1, with D hard to call. Sequencing was done on a sample of peripheral blood. The sequence was obtained from an elderly woman with acute or convalescent COVID-19. In DNA form, the CDR3 reads TGCGCCAGCAGCCCCGAGGGTCGAGGAACTGAAGCTTTCTTT. Protein sequence: CASSPEGRGTEAFF.